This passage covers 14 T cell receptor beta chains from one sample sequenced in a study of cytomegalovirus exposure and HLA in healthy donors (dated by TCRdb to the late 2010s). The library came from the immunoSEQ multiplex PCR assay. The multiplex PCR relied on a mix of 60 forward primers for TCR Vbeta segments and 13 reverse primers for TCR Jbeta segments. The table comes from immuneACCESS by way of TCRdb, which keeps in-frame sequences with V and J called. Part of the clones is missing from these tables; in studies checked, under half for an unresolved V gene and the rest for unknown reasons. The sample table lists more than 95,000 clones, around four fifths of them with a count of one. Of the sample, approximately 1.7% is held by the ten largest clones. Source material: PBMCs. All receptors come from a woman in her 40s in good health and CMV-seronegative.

The CDR3 DNA reads TGTGCCAGCAGCCCTAATACCGTTCTCTATGGCTACACCTTC. This sequence encodes CASSPNTVLYGYTF. The chain is built from TRBV7-6 and TRBJ1-2; D unresolved. V lost 5 bases and J lost 4, with 14 bases in between. CDR1 is SGHVS, CDR2 FNYEAQ, per germline. CDR3 length: 14 amino acids.

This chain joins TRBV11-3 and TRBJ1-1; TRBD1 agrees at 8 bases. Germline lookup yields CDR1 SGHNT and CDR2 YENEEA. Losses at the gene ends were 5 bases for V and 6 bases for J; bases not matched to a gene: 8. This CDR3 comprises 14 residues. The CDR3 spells CASSASGGKPEAFF. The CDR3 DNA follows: TGTGCCAGCAGCGCCTCAGGGGGCAAGCCTGAAGCTTTCTTT.

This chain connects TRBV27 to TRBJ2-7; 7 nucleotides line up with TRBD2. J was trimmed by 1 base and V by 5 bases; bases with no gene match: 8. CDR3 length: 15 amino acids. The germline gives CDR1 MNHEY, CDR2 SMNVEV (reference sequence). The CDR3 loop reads CASSPQAGLSYEQYF. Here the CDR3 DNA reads TGTGCCAGCAGTCCTCAGGCGGGACTATCCTACGAGCAGTACTTC.

The CDR3 DNA sequence: TGTGCCAGCAGCGTAGGGGCCCTCAGCGGGACGGGTTCCTACGAGCAGTACTTC. Translating gives CASSVGALSGTGSYEQYF. The chain uses TRBV9 and TRBJ2-5; 7 positions agree with TRBD2. The assigned J gene may be wrong: the sequence end matches TRBJ2-7 better. The germline V gene encodes CDR1 SGDLS and CDR2 YYNGEE. The CDR3 consists of 18 residues.

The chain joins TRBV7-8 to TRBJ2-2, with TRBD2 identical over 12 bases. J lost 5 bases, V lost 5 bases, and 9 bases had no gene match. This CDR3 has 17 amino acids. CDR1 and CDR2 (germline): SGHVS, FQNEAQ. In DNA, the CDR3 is TGTGCCAGCAGCACCCGACTAGCGGGAGCCCTAACCGGGGAGCTGTTTTTT. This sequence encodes CASSTRLAGALTGELFF.

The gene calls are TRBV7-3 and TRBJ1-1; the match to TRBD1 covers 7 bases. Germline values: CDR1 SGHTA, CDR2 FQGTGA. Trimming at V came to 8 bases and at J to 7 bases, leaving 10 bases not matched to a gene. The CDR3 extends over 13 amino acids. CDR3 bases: TGTGCCAGCCGTTTAGGGGGCTCGGGTGAAGCTTTCTTT. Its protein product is CASRLGGSGEAFF.

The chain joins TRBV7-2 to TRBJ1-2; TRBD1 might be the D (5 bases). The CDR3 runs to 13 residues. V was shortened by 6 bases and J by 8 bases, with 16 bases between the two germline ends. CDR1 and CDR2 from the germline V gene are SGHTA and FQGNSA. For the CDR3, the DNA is TGTGCCAGCAGTTCCAGGGTAGGCGGCGGCTACACCTTC. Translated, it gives CASSSRVGGGYTF.

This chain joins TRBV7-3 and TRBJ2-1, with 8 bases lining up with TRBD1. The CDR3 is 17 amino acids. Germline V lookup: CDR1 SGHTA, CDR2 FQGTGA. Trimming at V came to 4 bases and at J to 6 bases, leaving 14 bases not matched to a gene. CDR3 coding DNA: TGTGCCAGCAGCTCCGGTTTCGGACAGGGTGATCCCAATGAGCAGTTCTTC. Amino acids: CASSSGFGQGDPNEQFF.

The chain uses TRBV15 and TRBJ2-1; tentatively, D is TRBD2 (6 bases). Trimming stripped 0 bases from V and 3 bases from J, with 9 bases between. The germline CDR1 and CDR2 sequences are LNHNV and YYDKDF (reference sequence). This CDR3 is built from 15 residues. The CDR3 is CATSRDGGIYNEQFF. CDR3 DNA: TGTGCCACCAGCAGAGATGGCGGGATCTACAATGAGCAGTTCTTC.

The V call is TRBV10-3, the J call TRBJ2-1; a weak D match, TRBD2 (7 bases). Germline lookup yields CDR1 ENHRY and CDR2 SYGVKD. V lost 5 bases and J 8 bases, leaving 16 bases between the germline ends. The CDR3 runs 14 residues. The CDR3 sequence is CAISKGGGIDEQFF. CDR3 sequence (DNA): TGTGCCATCAGTAAAGGGGGGGGAATTGATGAGCAGTTCTTC.

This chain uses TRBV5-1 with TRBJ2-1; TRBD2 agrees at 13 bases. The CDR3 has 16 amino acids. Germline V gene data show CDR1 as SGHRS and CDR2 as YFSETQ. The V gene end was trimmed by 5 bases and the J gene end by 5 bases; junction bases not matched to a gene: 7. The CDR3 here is CASRGTSGILNNEQFF. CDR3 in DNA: TGCGCCAGCAGGGGGACTAGCGGGATCCTCAACAATGAGCAGTTCTTC. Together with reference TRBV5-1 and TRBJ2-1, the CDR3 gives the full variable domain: KAGVTQTPRYLIKTRGQQVTLSCSPISGHRSVSWYQQTPGQGLQFLFEYFSETQRNKGNFPGRFSGRQFSNSRSEMNVSTLELGDSALYLCASRGTSGILNNEQFFGPGTRLTVL.

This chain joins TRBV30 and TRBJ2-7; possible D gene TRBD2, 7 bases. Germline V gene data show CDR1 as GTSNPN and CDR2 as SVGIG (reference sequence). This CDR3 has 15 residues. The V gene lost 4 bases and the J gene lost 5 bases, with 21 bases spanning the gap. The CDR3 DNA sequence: TGTGCCTGGAACAGCGGGGTGGGGGGGCCAAACGAGCAGTACTTC. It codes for CAWNSGVGGPNEQYF.

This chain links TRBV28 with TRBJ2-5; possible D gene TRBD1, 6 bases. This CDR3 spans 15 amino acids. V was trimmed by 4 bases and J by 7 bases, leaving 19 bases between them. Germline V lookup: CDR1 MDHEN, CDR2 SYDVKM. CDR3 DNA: TGTGCCAGCAGTTCGAACAGGGACCCAAGAGGGACCCAGTACTTC. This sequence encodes CASSSNRDPRGTQYF. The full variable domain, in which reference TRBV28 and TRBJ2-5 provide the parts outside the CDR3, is DVKVTQSSRYLVKRTGEKVFLECVQDMDHENMFWYRQDPGLGLRLIYFSYDVKMKEKGDIPEGYSVSREKKERFSLILESASTNQTSMYLCASSSNRDPRGTQYFGPGTRLLVL.

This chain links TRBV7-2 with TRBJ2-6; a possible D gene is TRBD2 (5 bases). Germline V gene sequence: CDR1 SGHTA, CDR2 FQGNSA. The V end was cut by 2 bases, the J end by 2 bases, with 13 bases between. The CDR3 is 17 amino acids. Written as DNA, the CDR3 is TGTGCCAGCAGCTTACTAGTCCGGAGGACTGGGGCCAACGTCCTGACTTTC. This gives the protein CASSLLVRRTGANVLTF.